The table lists the clone carrying this T cell receptor (beta chain) with a few counts. Its cognate antigen is unknown. This sample is part of a study of cytomegalovirus exposure and HLA in healthy donors. Only in-frame clones appear in the TCRdb table, and some are missing; sequencing was by immunoSEQ multiplex PCR. Among hundreds of thousands of clones, over 80% were seen once, and the ten largest hold roughly 5.4%. Study findings and constraints: Reports described diagnosis of cytomegalovirus status by the classifier as highly specific and sensitive. A list of roughly 160 TCR beta chains associated with cytomegalovirus was given. In vitro confirmation showed three CMV-associated chains to be CMV antigen specific.

The sequence was obtained from a woman younger than 30 in good health and CMV-seronegative. Sequencing was performed on PBMCs.

CDR3 DNA sequence: TGTGCCAGCAGCTCCTCCCGGACAGGGCCTAATGAAAAACTGTTTTTT. Translating gives CASSSSRTGPNEKLFF. The V gene is TRBV7-6, the J gene TRBJ1-4, with 8 bases matching TRBD1. Germline CDR1 reads SGHVS; CDR2 reads FNYEAQ. Trimming cost V 4 bases and J 3 bases; bases outside gene matches: 7. CDR3 length equals 16 residues. Using reference TRBV7-6 and TRBJ1-4 for the parts outside the CDR3, the full variable domain is GAGVSQSPRYKVTKRGQDVALRCDPISGHVSLYWYRQALGQGPEFLTYFNYEAQQDKSGLPNDRFSAERPEGSISTLTIQRTEQRDSAMYRCASSSSRTGPNEKLFFGSGTQLSVL.